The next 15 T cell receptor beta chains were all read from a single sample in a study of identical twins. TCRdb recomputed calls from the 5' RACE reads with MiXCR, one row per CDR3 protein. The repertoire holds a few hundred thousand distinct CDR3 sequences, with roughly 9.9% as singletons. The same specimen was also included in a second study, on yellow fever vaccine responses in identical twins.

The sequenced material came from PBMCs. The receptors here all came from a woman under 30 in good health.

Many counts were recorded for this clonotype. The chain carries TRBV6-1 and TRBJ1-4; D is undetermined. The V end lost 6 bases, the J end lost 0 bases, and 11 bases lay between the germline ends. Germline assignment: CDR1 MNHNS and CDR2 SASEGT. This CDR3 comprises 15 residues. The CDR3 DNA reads TGTGCCAGCAGAATAACGCTTGCAACTAATGAAAAACTGTTTTTT. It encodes CASRITLATNEKLFF.

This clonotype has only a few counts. For the CDR3, the DNA is TGTGCCAGCACCCCTCTCGGGTTTCGCACAGATACGCAGTATTTT. Its protein is CASTPLGFRTDTQYF. This sequence joins TRBV12-3 or TRBV12-4 and TRBJ2-3; no definite D call. V was cut by 7 bases and J by 1 base, with 15 bases left in between. The CDR3 is made up of 15 amino acids.

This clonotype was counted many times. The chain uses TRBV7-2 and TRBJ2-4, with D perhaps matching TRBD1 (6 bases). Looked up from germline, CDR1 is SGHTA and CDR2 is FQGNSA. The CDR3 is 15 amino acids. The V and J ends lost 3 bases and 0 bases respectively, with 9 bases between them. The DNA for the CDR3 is TGTGCCAGCAGCTTGGGGGCTATAGCCAAAAACATTCAGTACTTC. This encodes CASSLGAIAKNIQYF.

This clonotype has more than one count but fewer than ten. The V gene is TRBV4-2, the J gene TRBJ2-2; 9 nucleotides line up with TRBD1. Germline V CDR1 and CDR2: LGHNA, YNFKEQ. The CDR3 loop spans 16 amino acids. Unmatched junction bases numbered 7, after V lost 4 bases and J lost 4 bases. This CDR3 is CASSLGGTGFTGELFF. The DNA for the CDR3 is TGTGCCAGCAGCCTGGGGGGGACAGGGTTCACCGGGGAGCTGTTTTTT.

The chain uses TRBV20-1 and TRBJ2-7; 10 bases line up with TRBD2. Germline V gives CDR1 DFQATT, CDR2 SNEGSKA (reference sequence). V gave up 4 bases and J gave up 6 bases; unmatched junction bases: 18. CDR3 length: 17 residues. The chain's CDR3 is CSATPWSSGRTPLEQYF. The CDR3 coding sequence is TGCAGTGCTACCCCCTGGTCTAGCGGGAGAACCCCCCTCGAGCAGTACTTC.

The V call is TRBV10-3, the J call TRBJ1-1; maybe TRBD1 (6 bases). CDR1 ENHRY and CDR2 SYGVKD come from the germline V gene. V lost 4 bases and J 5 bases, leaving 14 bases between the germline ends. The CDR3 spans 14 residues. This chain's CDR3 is CAISGGPLRTEAFF. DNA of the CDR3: TGTGCCATCAGTGGGGGGCCTTTGAGGACTGAAGCTTTCTTT.

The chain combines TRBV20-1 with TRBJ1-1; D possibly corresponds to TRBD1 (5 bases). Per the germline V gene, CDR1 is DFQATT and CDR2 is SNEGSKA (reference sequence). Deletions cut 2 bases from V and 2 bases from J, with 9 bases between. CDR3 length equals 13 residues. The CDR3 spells CSARRDLNTEAFF. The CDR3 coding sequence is TGCAGTGCTAGAAGGGACCTCAACACTGAAGCTTTCTTT.

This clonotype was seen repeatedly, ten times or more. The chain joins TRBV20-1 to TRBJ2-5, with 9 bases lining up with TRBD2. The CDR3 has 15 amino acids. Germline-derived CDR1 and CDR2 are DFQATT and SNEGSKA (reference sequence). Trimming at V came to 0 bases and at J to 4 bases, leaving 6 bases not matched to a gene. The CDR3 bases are TGCAGTGCTAGAGATCCGGGACTAGCTTCAGAGACCCAGTACTTC. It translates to CSARDPGLASETQYF.

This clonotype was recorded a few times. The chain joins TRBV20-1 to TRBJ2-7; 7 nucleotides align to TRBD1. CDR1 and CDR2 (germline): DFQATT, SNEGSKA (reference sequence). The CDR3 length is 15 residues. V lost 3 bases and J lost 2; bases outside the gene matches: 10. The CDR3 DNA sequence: TGCAGTGCTAGTGTTCCGGGACAGTCTCCCTACGAGCAGTACTTC. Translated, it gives CSASVPGQSPYEQYF.

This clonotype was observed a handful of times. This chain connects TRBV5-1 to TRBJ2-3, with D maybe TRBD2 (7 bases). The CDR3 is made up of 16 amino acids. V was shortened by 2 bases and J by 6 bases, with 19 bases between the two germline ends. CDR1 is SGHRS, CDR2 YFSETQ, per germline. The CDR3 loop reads CASSFTGGATGDTQYF. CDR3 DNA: TGCGCCAGCAGCTTTACTGGGGGGGCGACCGGGGATACGCAGTATTTT. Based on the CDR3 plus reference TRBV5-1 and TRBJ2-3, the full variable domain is KAGVTQTPRYLIKTRGQQVTLSCSPISGHRSVSWYQQTPGQGLQFLFEYFSETQRNKGNFPGRFSGRQFSNSRSEMNVSTLELGDSALYLCASSFTGGATGDTQYFGPGTRLTVL.

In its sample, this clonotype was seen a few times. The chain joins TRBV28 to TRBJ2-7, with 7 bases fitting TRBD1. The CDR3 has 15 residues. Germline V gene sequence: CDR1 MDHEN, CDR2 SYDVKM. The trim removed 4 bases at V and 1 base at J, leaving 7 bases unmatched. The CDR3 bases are TGTGCCAGCAGTTCTCCGGGACAGTGGTCCTACGAGCAGTACTTC. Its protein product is CASSSPGQWSYEQYF.

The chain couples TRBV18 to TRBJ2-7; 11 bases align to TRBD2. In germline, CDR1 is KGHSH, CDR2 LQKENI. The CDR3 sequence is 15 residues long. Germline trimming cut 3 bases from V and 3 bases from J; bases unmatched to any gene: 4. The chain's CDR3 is CASSPGLADIYEQYF. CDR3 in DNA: TGTGCCAGCTCACCGGGACTAGCGGATATCTACGAGCAGTACTTC.

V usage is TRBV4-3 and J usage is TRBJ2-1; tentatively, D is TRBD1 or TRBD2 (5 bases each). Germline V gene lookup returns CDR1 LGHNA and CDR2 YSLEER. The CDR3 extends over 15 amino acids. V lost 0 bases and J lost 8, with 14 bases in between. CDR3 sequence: CASSQDLGTLDEQFF. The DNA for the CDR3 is TGCGCCAGCAGCCAAGACCTCGGGACCCTTGATGAGCAGTTCTTC.

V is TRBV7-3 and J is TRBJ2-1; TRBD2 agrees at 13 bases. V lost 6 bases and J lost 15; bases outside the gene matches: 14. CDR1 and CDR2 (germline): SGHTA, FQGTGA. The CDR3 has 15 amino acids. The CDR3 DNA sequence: TGTGCCAGCAGTTTCTCCGGGACTAGCGGGACCAGGGCGTTCTTC. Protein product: CASSFSGTSGTRAFF.

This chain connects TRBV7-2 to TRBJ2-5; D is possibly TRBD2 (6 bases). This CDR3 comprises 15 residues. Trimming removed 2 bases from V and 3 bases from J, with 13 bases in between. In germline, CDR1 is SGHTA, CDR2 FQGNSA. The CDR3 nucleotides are TGTGCCAGCAGCTTAAGGTCGTGGGGGGAAGAGACCCAGTACTTC. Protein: CASSLRSWGEETQYF.